This T cell receptor beta chain originates from a study of a mutant IDH1 vaccine in newly diagnosed glioma. The time point is: week 5, during vaccination. Each vaccine dose was 300 ug of mutant IDH1 20-mer peptide, with topical imiquimod. Method: immunoSEQ multiplex PCR; TCRdb's copy keeps in-frame clones and lacks some. The sample holds 45,000 to 60,000 clones; roughly 73% are singletons and the top ten take roughly 5.6%. Germline CDR1 SGHDT, CDR2 YYEEEE. CDR3 length: 17 amino acids. Trimming removed 4 bases from V and 0 bases from J, with 17 bases in between. In regard to this clone: The antigen is undetermined.

The sequence came from a man between 45 and 60 years old with glioma. The source was PBMCs, collected from a glioma patient whose treatment included an IDH1 peptide vaccine. This chain uses TRBV5-6 with TRBJ2-1; D gene ambiguous. This chain's CDR3 is CASSGSSGLSSYNEQFF. The CDR3 DNA sequence: TGTGCCAGCAGCGGGTCCTCGGGCCTAAGCTCCTACAATGAGCAGTTCTTC.